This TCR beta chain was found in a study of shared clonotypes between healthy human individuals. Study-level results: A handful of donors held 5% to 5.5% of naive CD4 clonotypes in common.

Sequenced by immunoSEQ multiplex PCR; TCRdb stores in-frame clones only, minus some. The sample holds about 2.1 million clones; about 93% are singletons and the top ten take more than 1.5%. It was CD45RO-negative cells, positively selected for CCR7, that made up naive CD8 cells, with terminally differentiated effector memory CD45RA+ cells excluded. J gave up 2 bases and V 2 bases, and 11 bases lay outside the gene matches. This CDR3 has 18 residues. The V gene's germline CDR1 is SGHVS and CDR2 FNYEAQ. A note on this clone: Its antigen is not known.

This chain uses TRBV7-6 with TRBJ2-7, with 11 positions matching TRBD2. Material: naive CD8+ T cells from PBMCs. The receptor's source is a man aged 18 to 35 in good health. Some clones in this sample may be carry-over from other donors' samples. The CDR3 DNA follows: TGTGCCAGCAGCTTACGTTTTTCTAGCGGGAGGCCTCCCTACGAGCAGTACTTC. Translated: CASSLRFSSGRPPYEQYF. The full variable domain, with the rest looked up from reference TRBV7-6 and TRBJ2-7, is GAGVSQSPRYKVTKRGQDVALRCDPISGHVSLYWYRQALGQGPEFLTYFNYEAQQDKSGLPNDRFSAERPEGSISTLTIQRTEQRDSAMYRCASSLRFSSGRPPYEQYFGPGTRLTVT.